These 20 T cell receptor beta chains share one sample of origin, sequenced in a study of T-cell memory formation after mild COVID-19. TCRdb called the 5' RACE reads again in MiXCR, with one record for every CDR3 protein. Of about 190,000 distinct CDR3 sequences in the sample, 10% to 13% were seen once. Material: PBMCs or a T cell subset sorted from them (not recorded which). These receptors came from a man aged 18 to 30 who had mild COVID-19 (a few samples of this study predate the infection). Cell type and time point are not known.

V gene TRBV7-2 combines with J gene TRBJ1-2; 7 nucleotides line up with TRBD1. V was pared by 6 bases and J by 4 bases, with 8 bases of the junction left unmatched. The CDR3 runs 14 residues. Germline CDR1 SGHTA, CDR2 FQGNSA. Here the CDR3 DNA reads TGTGCCAGCAGAACGGGACAGCGCGCCTATGGCTACACCTTC. It specifies CASRTGQRAYGYTF. The full variable domain, in which reference TRBV7-2 and TRBJ1-2 provide the parts outside the CDR3, is GAGVSQSPSNKVTEKGKDVELRCDPISGHTALYWYRQSLGQGLEFLIYFQGNSAPDKSGLPSDRFSAERTGGSVSTLTIQRTQQEDSAVYLCASRTGQRAYGYTFGSGTRLTVV.

Only a few counts were recorded for this clonotype. The genes are TRBV10-3 and TRBJ2-2; 12 bases are shared with TRBD2. The V and J ends lost 6 bases and 7 bases, in that order; junction bases with no gene match: 6. This CDR3 comprises 15 residues. Germline values: CDR1 ENHRY, CDR2 SYGVKD. The DNA of the CDR3 is TGTGCCATCAGGCGACTAGCGGGGGACAGCGGGGAGCTGTTTTTT. This encodes CAIRRLAGDSGELFF.

This chain connects TRBV4-2 to TRBJ1-4; D is perhaps TRBD1 (6 bases). Germline V gives CDR1 LGHNA, CDR2 YNFKEQ. Trimming left V 0 bases short and J 6 bases short, with 17 bases between. This CDR3 has 17 residues. The CDR3 region is CASSQDLSGAGDEKLFF. Here the CDR3 DNA reads TGTGCCAGCAGCCAAGATCTCTCAGGGGCGGGAGATGAAAAACTGTTTTTT.

The chain joins TRBV7-8 to TRBJ2-2, with 8 bases lining up with TRBD1. The J segment lost 3 bases and the V segment lost 10 bases, leaving 7 bases of the junction unmatched. This CDR3 contains 14 residues. CDR1 and CDR2 (germline): SGHVS, FQNEAQ. CDR3 nucleotides: TGTGCCACAAGGACAGGGTCGGACACCGGGGAGCTGTTTTTT. Translated, it gives CATRTGSDTGELFF.

This clonotype was seen a few times. The V gene is TRBV24-1, the J gene TRBJ2-5; D gene uncertain. V was pared by 4 bases and J by 1 base, with 6 bases between. The CDR3 is 13 amino acids. Germline lookup yields CDR1 KGHDR and CDR2 SFDVKD. As DNA, the CDR3 is TGTGCCACCAGTGACAGCGCCCAAGAGACCCAGTACTTC. Its protein is CATSDSAQETQYF.

The chain joins TRBV6-2 or TRBV6-3 to TRBJ1-5; D is ambiguous. V was clipped by 2 bases and J by 0 bases, with 5 bases between them. The CDR3 covers 14 residues. CDR1 MNHEY and CDR2 SVGEGT come from the germline V gene. Here the CDR3 DNA reads TGTGCCAGCAGTTACACATTTAGCAATCAGCCCCAGCATTTT. This translates into CASSYTFSNQPQHF.

V and J are TRBV12-3 or TRBV12-4 and TRBJ1-6; D might be TRBD1 (6 bases). The CDR3 length is 14 residues. Trimming stripped 3 bases from V and 7 bases from J, with 10 bases between. CDR3: CASSFPGENSPLHF. Here the CDR3 DNA reads TGTGCCAGCAGTTTCCCAGGGGAGAATTCACCCCTCCACTTT.

This clonotype was seen more than once but under ten times. V gene TRBV19 combines with J gene TRBJ2-1, with unresolved D. V was pared by 5 bases and J by 0 bases, with 11 bases between. This CDR3 is built from 15 residues. Germline lookup yields CDR1 LNHDA and CDR2 SQIVND (reference sequence). CDR3 loop: CASSAATSSYNEQFF. CDR3 in DNA: TGTGCCAGTAGTGCCGCGACGAGCTCCTACAATGAGCAGTTCTTC.

The rearrangement joins TRBV19 to TRBJ2-2; D is undetermined. The V end was cut by 5 bases, the J end by 6 bases, with 13 bases between. The V gene's germline CDR1 is LNHDA and CDR2 SQIVND (reference sequence). This CDR3 comprises 14 residues. Here the CDR3 reads CASSLRSGSGELFF. The CDR3 nucleotides are TGTGCCAGTAGTCTACGTAGTGGTTCCGGGGAGCTGTTTTTT.

This clonotype was counted at least ten times. V and J are TRBV25-1 and TRBJ2-1; 7 bases map to TRBD2. CDR3 length equals 17 residues. The V and J ends lost 3 bases and 5 bases, in that order; junction bases with no gene match: 13. The germline V gene has CDR1 MGHDK and CDR2 SYGVNS. CDR3 in amino acids: CASSEGTSASVDNEQFF. In DNA form, the CDR3 reads TGTGCCAGCAGTGAGGGAACTAGCGCTTCGGTGGACAATGAGCAGTTCTTC.

The chain uses TRBV12-3 or TRBV12-4 and TRBJ1-2; D not certain. This CDR3 is 14 amino acids long. Between the trimmed V and J ends, which lost 3 bases and 1 base, there was a span of 9 bases. The CDR3, as DNA: TGTGCCAGCAGTTTCTTGGGTGGTAACTATGGCTACACCTTC. This translates into CASSFLGGNYGYTF.

The chain joins TRBV20-1 to TRBJ2-3; D is uncertain. The CDR3 spans 15 residues. The germline V gene encodes CDR1 DFQATT and CDR2 SNEGSKA (reference sequence). V lost 3 bases and J lost 4, with 17 bases in between. The chain's CDR3 is CSAREPNGLPDTQYF. The CDR3 DNA sequence: TGCAGTGCTAGGGAACCTAATGGCTTACCAGATACGCAGTATTTT.

This rearrangement joins TRBV5-1 to TRBJ2-2; D gene unclear. The ends were cut back, 0 bases at V and 1 base at J, with 7 bases in the middle. Germline V gene lookup returns CDR1 SGHRS and CDR2 YFSETQ. The CDR3 contains 15 residues. The CDR3 is CASSLAVRNTGELFF. The CDR3 DNA is TGCGCCAGCAGCTTGGCCGTACGGAACACCGGGGAGCTGTTTTTT.

This clonotype was counted many times. The V call is TRBV5-1, the J call TRBJ1-1; D perhaps matches TRBD1 (6 bases). CDR3 length equals 14 residues. Germline V gives CDR1 SGHRS, CDR2 YFSETQ. Deletions cut 4 bases from V and 3 bases from J, with 13 bases between. The CDR3 here is CASSADSRYTEAFF. The CDR3 nucleotides read TGCGCCAGCAGCGCGGACAGTCGCTACACTGAAGCTTTCTTT.

This clonotype was detected a few times. V usage is TRBV20-1 and J usage is TRBJ2-3, with unresolved D. This CDR3 has 14 residues. The germline gives CDR1 DFQATT, CDR2 SNEGSKA (reference sequence). DNA of the CDR3: TGCAGGACGGACCGAACCGATCGCGTAGATACGCAGTATTTT. It translates to CRTDRTDRVDTQYF.

This clonotype was counted a few times. The CDR3 DNA reads TGTGCCAGCACCCCGGATGGGGACAGGGGGCTTTCCGGGGAGCTGTTTTTT. Amino acids: CASTPDGDRGLSGELFF. This sequence joins TRBV7-2 and TRBJ2-2, with 12 nucleotides matching TRBD1. The germline gives CDR1 SGHTA, CDR2 FQGNSA. The CDR3 length is 17 residues. Trimming cost V 7 bases and J 6 bases; bases outside gene matches: 12.

This clonotype was detected ten times or more. This chain's CDR3 is CASSLGTSGQETQYF. CDR3 DNA: TGTGCCAGCAGCTTAGGGACTAGCGGCCAAGAGACCCAGTACTTC. This chain connects TRBV7-9 to TRBJ2-5; 10 bases are a match to TRBD2. The CDR3 runs 15 residues. V shed 1 base and J 1 base; nucleotides not matched to a gene: 0. CDR1 is SEHNR, CDR2 FQNEAQ, per germline (reference sequence).

Ten or more counts support this clonotype. This rearrangement joins TRBV12-3 or TRBV12-4 to TRBJ2-2, with TRBD1 as a possible D gene (6 bases). The V end lost 3 bases, the J end lost 6 bases, and 20 bases lay between the germline ends. The CDR3 length is 17 residues. CDR3 protein: CASSLQGTMFVAGELFF. The CDR3 DNA reads as TGTGCCAGCAGTTTGCAGGGGACGATGTTTGTTGCCGGGGAGCTGTTTTTT.

V gene TRBV10-2 combines with J gene TRBJ1-1; tentative D call: TRBD1 (5 bases). CDR3 length: 16 residues. Between the trimmed V and J ends, which lost 3 bases and 5 bases, there was a span of 19 bases. In germline, CDR1 is WSHSY, CDR2 SAAADI. CDR3: CASSDYGTPRGTEAFF. The CDR3 DNA reads TGCGCCAGCAGTGATTACGGGACCCCCCGGGGAACTGAAGCTTTCTTT.

This clonotype was seen only a few times. The chain recombines TRBV15 with TRBJ1-6; D not resolved. Germline CDR1 reads LNHNV; CDR2 reads YYDKDF (reference sequence). V shed 5 bases and J shed 11 bases, with 19 bases lying between them. The CDR3 has 15 amino acids. In nucleotides, the CDR3 is TGTGCCACCAGCGCCGAGAAAATTATTAGCCCACCCCTCCACTTT. It is translated as CATSAEKIISPPLHF.